This T cell receptor beta chain comes out of a study of blood T cell repertoires in COVID-19. The wider study: Italy, Spain and the United States were the sources of the convalescent and acute COVID-19 samples. PBMCs, B-cell-depleted T cells, or T cells were the source of the cDNA or gDNA that made up the material.

In the authors' workflow: Estimates of nucleated cell counts were drawn from the amplification of reference gene primers. Libraries were prepared by immunoSEQ multiplex PCR; TCRdb keeps only in-frame clonotypes and omits some of them. Clone size and V and J calls were adopted from that table, with D and trimming inferred from the DNA. The sample records about 210,000 clones, 80% to 90% being singletons. CDR1 SEHNR and CDR2 FQNEAQ come from the germline V gene (reference sequence). This CDR3 region has 16 residues. V trimming: 5 bases; J trimming: 7 bases; junction bases outside the gene matches: 8. The sample consisted of peripheral blood. This chain joins TRBV7-9 and TRBJ2-1, with 13 bases fitting TRBD2. The clonotype originates from a woman in her fifties or sixties with active or convalescent COVID-19. The CDR3 bases are TGTGCCAGCAGCCCGGCCGGGACTAGCGGGACAAATGAGCAGTTCTTC. It is translated as CASSPAGTSGTNEQFF.